These 27 T cell receptor beta chains were all obtained from the same sample, sequenced in a study of blood T cell dynamics during melanoma immunotherapy. Time point here: pre-treatment baseline. TCRdb keeps only in-frame clones here, not all; method: immunoSEQ multiplex PCR. The table includes some 13,000 clones, about 91% detected once. Sequenced material: effector memory CD8+ T cells from blood, taken from a patient treated with checkpoint blockade. These receptors all come from a human donor with melanoma.

This clone was counted once. V gene TRBV7-9 combines with J gene TRBJ1-4; 8 bases are shared with TRBD1. V shed 0 bases and J 8 bases; nucleotides not matched to a gene: 8. This CDR3 region has 16 residues. The germline V gene has CDR1 SEHNR and CDR2 FQNEAQ (reference sequence). The CDR3 nucleotides read TGTGCCAGCAGCTTAGCCTACACAGGGGGTGGCGAAAAACTGTTTTTT. Translating gives CASSLAYTGGGEKLFF.

The chain has TRBV2 and TRBJ2-7, with TRBD2 identical over 7 bases. Per the germline V gene, CDR1 is SNHLY and CDR2 is FYNNEI. Trimming cost V 10 bases and J 6 bases; bases outside gene matches: 9. The CDR3 has 12 residues. The DNA for the CDR3 is TGTGCCACGGGGGAGGGAGGGAGCGAGCAGTACTTC. Translation: CATGEGGSEQYF.

This rearrangement joins TRBV16 to TRBJ2-7; TRBD2 aligns across 10 bases. Trimming cost V 0 bases and J 4 bases; bases outside gene matches: 6. This CDR3 comprises 16 residues. Looked up from germline, CDR1 is KGHSY and CDR2 is FQNENV. The CDR3 region has the DNA TGTGCCAGCAGCCAATCGACAGGTAGCGGGAGGTACGAGCAGTACTTC. The encoded protein is CASSQSTGSGRYEQYF. Based on the CDR3 plus reference TRBV16 and TRBJ2-7, the full variable domain is GEEVAQTPKHLVRGEGQKAKLYCAPIKGHSYVFWYQQVLKNEFKFLISFQNENVFDETGMPKERFSAKCLPNSPCSLEIQATKLEDSAVYFCASSQSTGSGRYEQYFGPGTRLTVT.

The V and J genes are TRBV11-2 and TRBJ2-2; D perhaps matches TRBD1 (5 bases). This CDR3 contains 13 residues. CDR1 is SGHAT, CDR2 FQNNGV, per germline. Trimming left V 5 bases short and J 5 bases short, with 9 bases between. Here the CDR3 DNA reads TGTGCCAGCAGCATGACAGAGACCGGGGAGCTGTTTTTT. Its translation is CASSMTETGELFF.

V usage is TRBV7-9 and J usage is TRBJ2-7; D might be TRBD1 or TRBD2, each matching 5 bases. The germline V gene encodes CDR1 SEHNR and CDR2 FQNEAQ (reference sequence). The V end lost 3 bases, the J end lost 2 bases, and 8 bases lay between the germline ends. The CDR3 contains 13 residues. The CDR3 protein is CASSFGDPYEQYF. CDR3 bases: TGTGCCAGCAGCTTTGGGGACCCCTACGAGCAGTACTTC.

This clone was recorded once. V gene TRBV27 combines with J gene TRBJ2-5; D unclear. Looked up from germline, CDR1 is MNHEY and CDR2 is SMNVEV (reference sequence). The CDR3 runs to 15 residues. The V end was cut by 4 bases, the J end by 0 bases, with 12 bases between. The CDR3 protein is CASSSLQVYQETQYF. The DNA of the CDR3 is TGTGCCAGCAGTTCACTTCAGGTTTACCAAGAGACCCAGTACTTC.

V and J are TRBV13 and TRBJ1-1; D ambiguous. Germline V gives CDR1 PRHDT, CDR2 FYEKMQ (reference sequence). The CDR3 length is 14 residues. Between the trimmed V and J ends, which lost 4 bases and 4 bases, there was a span of 13 bases. The DNA for the CDR3 is TGTGCCAGCAGCTCGACCGGGCTGCTCACTGAAGCTTTCTTT. Protein product: CASSSTGLLTEAFF.

This clone has only one observation. This chain joins TRBV7-3 and TRBJ2-3; D gene unclear. Germline values: CDR1 SGHTA, CDR2 FQGTGA. The ends were cut back, 1 base at V and 1 base at J, with 9 bases in the middle. This CDR3 comprises 15 residues. CDR3 sequence (DNA): TGTGCCAGCAGCTTAAGAACCGTCCGCACAGATACGCAGTATTTT. Its protein is CASSLRTVRTDTQYF.

The chain recombines TRBV7-9 with TRBJ2-1; 9 bases fit TRBD2. This CDR3 spans 19 amino acids. CDR1 SEHNR and CDR2 FQNEAQ come from the germline V gene (reference sequence). The V and J ends lost 5 bases and 7 bases, in that order; junction bases with no gene match: 21. In DNA, the CDR3 is TGTGCCAGCAGCCAAACAGTTCCCGCAGCGGGAGGCCAGGGGAATGAGCAGTTCTTC. It yields the protein CASSQTVPAAGGQGNEQFF. The full variable domain, its missing parts supplied by reference TRBV7-9 and TRBJ2-1, is DTGVSQNPRHKITKRGQNVTFRCDPISEHNRLYWYRQTLGQGPEFLTYFQNEAQLEKSRLLSDRFSAERPKGSFSTLEIQRTEQGDSAMYLCASSQTVPAAGGQGNEQFFGPGTRLTVL.

The V call is TRBV27, the J call TRBJ2-1, with TRBD1 matching 7 bases. CDR3 length equals 17 residues. The germline V gene encodes CDR1 MNHEY and CDR2 SMNVEV (reference sequence). The V segment lost 5 bases and the J segment 4 bases; nucleotides outside the gene matches: 14. CDR3 sequence: CASSLYYTGAFYNEQFF. The CDR3 nucleotides read TGTGCCAGCAGTCTCTATTACACAGGGGCCTTTTACAATGAGCAGTTCTTC.

The chain recombines TRBV7-3 with TRBJ2-1; the match to TRBD1 covers 7 bases. This CDR3 is built from 15 residues. Germline lookup yields CDR1 SGHTA and CDR2 FQGTGA. Losses at the gene ends were 2 bases for V and 2 bases for J; bases not matched to a gene: 3. CDR3 protein: CASSLLGGTYNEQFF. The DNA of the CDR3 is TGTGCCAGCAGCTTATTAGGGGGCACCTACAATGAGCAGTTCTTC.

The CDR3 protein is CASSQDDGYEQYF. CDR3 bases: TGTGCCAGCAGCCAAGATGATGGATACGAGCAGTACTTC. The chain uses TRBV7-9 and TRBJ2-7, with unresolved D. The CDR3 is 13 amino acids. V was cut by 5 bases and J by 4 bases, with 12 bases left in between. Germline CDR1 SEHNR, CDR2 FQNEAQ (reference sequence).

V usage is TRBV9 and J usage is TRBJ2-7; D tentatively reads TRBD1 or TRBD2 (5 bases each). The CDR3 is 15 residues long. Germline CDR1 SGDLS, CDR2 YYNGEE. Deletions cut 5 bases from V and 0 bases from J, with 15 bases between. The CDR3 loop is CASSIRDGSSYEQYF. CDR3 nucleotide sequence: TGTGCCAGCAGTATTAGGGACGGTAGCTCCTACGAGCAGTACTTC.

The chain combines TRBV13 with TRBJ2-7; TRBD2 matches 14 bases. V lost 5 bases to trimming and J lost 6 bases; unmatched junction nucleotides: 6. Looked up from germline, CDR1 is PRHDT and CDR2 is FYEKMQ (reference sequence). This CDR3 is 15 amino acids long. The CDR3 nucleotides are TGTGCCAGCAGCCTGGGACTAGCGGGAGTCCCCGAGCAGTACTTC. Its protein product is CASSLGLAGVPEQYF. The full variable domain, completed using reference TRBV13 and TRBJ2-7, is AAGVIQSPRHLIKEKRETATLKCYPIPRHDTVYWYQQGPGQDPQFLISFYEKMQSDKGSIPDRFSAQQFSDYHSELNMSSLELGDSALYFCASSLGLAGVPEQYFGPGTRLTVT.

The chain links TRBV4-1 to TRBJ2-1, with TRBD2 identical over 9 bases. The CDR3 totals 14 residues. The germline V gene has CDR1 MGHRA and CDR2 YSYEKL. Unmatched junction bases numbered 3, after V lost 5 bases and J lost 4 bases. Here the CDR3 DNA reads TGCGCCAGCAGCGCGACTAGCGGATACAATGAGCAGTTCTTC. This sequence encodes CASSATSGYNEQFF.

The chain has TRBV6-1 and TRBJ1-1; no clear D. Germline V gene lookup returns CDR1 MNHNS and CDR2 SASEGT. The CDR3 consists of 15 residues. Trimming stripped 3 bases from V and 0 bases from J, with 11 bases between. The CDR3 DNA is TGTGCCAGCAGTGACGTCTCCCTATTGAACACTGAAGCTTTCTTT. Protein product: CASSDVSLLNTEAFF.

This clone showed up just once. V gene TRBV7-9 combines with J gene TRBJ2-5, with D uncertain. CDR1 is SEHNR, CDR2 FQNEAQ, per germline (reference sequence). The CDR3 is 13 residues long. Trimming removed 5 bases at V and 0 bases at J, with 7 bases between. The CDR3 DNA reads TGTGCCAGCAGCACCGGTAACCAAGAGACCCAGTACTTC. Its translation: CASSTGNQETQYF.

This rearrangement joins TRBV6-1 to TRBJ2-3; 7 bases fit TRBD2. CDR1 and CDR2 from the germline V gene are MNHNS and SASEGT. After removal of 3 bases from V and 4 bases from J, the junction contained 4 bases not matched to a gene. There are 14 residues in the CDR3. For the CDR3, the DNA is TGTGCCAGCAGTGACCCGGGAGGAGCAGATACGCAGTATTTT. Protein sequence: CASSDPGGADTQYF.

The gene calls are TRBV6-5 and TRBJ1-2; maybe TRBD1 (6 bases). Germline lookup yields CDR1 MNHEY and CDR2 SVGAGI. The CDR3 covers 16 residues. The V end lost 0 bases, the J end lost 6 bases, and 17 bases lay between the germline ends. The CDR3 DNA reads TGTGCCAGCAGTTACTCGCCCCTTGGACAGCCCCATGGCTACACCTTC. Protein sequence: CASSYSPLGQPHGYTF.

The gene calls are TRBV5-4 and TRBJ2-1; the D gene is possibly TRBD2 (5 bases). The CDR3 extends over 12 amino acids. Trimming cost V 0 bases and J 8 bases, with 6 bases left between them. The V gene's germline CDR1 is SGHNT and CDR2 YYREEE (reference sequence). CDR3 sequence: CASSLDSDEQFF. CDR3 DNA: TGTGCCAGCAGCTTGGATAGCGATGAGCAGTTCTTC.

The J gene is TRBJ2-5, the V gene TRBV5-1; 8 positions agree with TRBD2. CDR3 length: 15 residues. Unmatched junction bases numbered 6, after V lost 0 bases and J lost 5 bases. Germline CDR1 SGHRS, CDR2 YFSETQ. CDR3 residues: CASSLDYSGSETQYF. In DNA, the CDR3 is TGCGCCAGCAGCTTGGATTACAGCGGGAGTGAGACCCAGTACTTC.

The V call is TRBV25-1, the J call TRBJ2-1, with 7 bases lining up with TRBD2. The germline gives CDR1 MGHDK, CDR2 SYGVNS. The length of the CDR3 is 13 residues. V dropped 5 bases and J dropped 9; count of bases not matched to a gene: 7. In DNA, the CDR3 is TGTGCCAGCAGTCGTTTGCGGGAGATTGAGCAGTTCTTC. Translation: CASSRLREIEQFF.

This chain connects TRBV4-1 to TRBJ1-1, with TRBD1 matching over 11 bases. V gave up 5 bases and J gave up 3 bases; unmatched junction bases: 14. The germline V gene encodes CDR1 MGHRA and CDR2 YSYEKL. This CDR3 contains 18 residues. Written as DNA, the CDR3 is TGCGCCAGCAGCTCGACTCACGGGACAGGGGGTTGGTACACTGAAGCTTTCTTT. It specifies CASSSTHGTGGWYTEAFF.

In its sample, this clone was seen once. The chain has TRBV27 and TRBJ1-2; perhaps TRBD1 as D (6 bases). The germline CDR1 and CDR2 sequences are MNHEY and SMNVEV (reference sequence). The length of the CDR3 is 14 residues. V lost 6 bases and J 4 bases, leaving 15 bases between the germline ends. Here the CDR3 reads CASSPRGRGYGYTF. The CDR3 DNA reads as TGTGCCAGCAGCCCAAGGGGGAGAGGCTATGGCTACACCTTC.

In its sample, this clone was seen once. The chain joins TRBV18 to TRBJ1-1; D may be TRBD1 (6 bases). CDR1 and CDR2 from the germline V gene are KGHSH and LQKENI. V was pared by 4 bases and J by 4 bases, with 10 bases between. The CDR3 length is 13 residues. CDR3 bases: TGTGCCAGCTCACAGGGGGAAGGCACTGAAGCTTTCTTT. It translates to CASSQGEGTEAFF.

The sample holds one count of this clone. The chain employs TRBV27 and TRBJ1-5, with unresolved D. CDR1 is MNHEY and CDR2 is SMNVEV in the germline V gene (reference sequence). This CDR3 contains 13 residues. V was pared by 3 bases and J by 0 bases, with 3 bases between. The CDR3: CASSFYSNQPQHF. The CDR3 DNA reads as TGTGCCAGCAGTTTTTATAGCAATCAGCCCCAGCATTTT.

This clone occurred once. The rearrangement uses TRBV27 and TRBJ2-1; 14 bases line up with TRBD2. V was pared by 5 bases and J by 0 bases, with 0 bases of the junction left unmatched. The CDR3 is 16 amino acids. CDR1 is MNHEY and CDR2 is SMNVEV in the germline V gene (reference sequence). As DNA, the CDR3 is TGTGCCAGCAGTGGACTAGCGGGAGGCTCCTACAATGAGCAGTTCTTC. As protein: CASSGLAGGSYNEQFF.